This T cell receptor beta chain originates from a study of patients and donors after allogeneic stem cell transplantation. This clonotype was observed a few times. The CDR3 covers 15 residues. The V gene's germline CDR1 is SGHDT and CDR2 YYEEEE. The ends were cut back, 4 bases at V and 0 bases at J, with 11 bases in the middle. Using its own MiXCR run on the RT-PCR reads, TCRdb lists one record per CDR3 protein. The repertoire consists of 800,000 to 1,000,000 distinct CDR3 sequences, with under 20% occurring once and the leading ten covering roughly 6%. This TCR was recovered from a human donor who was either an allogeneic HSCT recipient or a stem cell or donor lymphocyte infusion donor (not recorded which). It is not recorded whose cells these are; they may come from a transplant donor. Sequences were obtained from blood, either unsorted or a sorted T cell fraction (not recorded which). The gene calls are TRBV5-6 and TRBJ2-4; D is ambiguous. CDR3 sequence reads: CASSRPSLAKNIQYF. CDR3 DNA: TGTGCCAGCAGCCGACCTTCGCTAGCCAAAAACATTCAGTACTTC. The whole variable domain, remainder taken from reference TRBV5-6 and TRBJ2-4, is DAGVTQSPTHLIKTRGQQVTLRCSPKSGHDTVSWYQQALGQGPQFIFQYYEEEERQRGNFPDRFSGHQFPNYSSELNVNALLLGDSALYLCASSRPSLAKNIQYFGAGTRLSVL.